Here is one T cell receptor beta chain with its context. This clone appeared a single time. No antigen is known for it. The sample holds no much larger clone one base away, and base qualities are not on file. Library generation was performed with the immunoSEQ multiplex PCR assay. TCRdb carries this immuneACCESS record with in-frame sequences only. Its versions omit some clonotypes, under half of them owing to an unresolved V gene in the studies checked, with the rest unexplained. The sample table shows about 130,000 clones, and around 92% are seen once. The ten biggest clones cover approximately 0.58% of the sample. This entry comes from a study of control samples from healthy donors and cancer patients (TCRdb year 2020). Including cysteine and phenylalanine, the CDR3 has 15 amino acids. Left in the record is the CDR3 DNA by itself, 45 bases read in frame from the first base. For CDR1 and CDR2, the germline V gene (reference sequence) lists LNHNV and YYDKDF. V is pared back by 1 base and J by 10 bases, with 14 bases lying between the germline termini.

The rearranged segments are TRBV15 and TRBJ1-6, with no D gene named confidently. The sequence was collected from a man older than 75 with head and neck cancer. Sequences were obtained from PBMCs. The nucleotide sequence is TGTGCCACCAGCAGAGCCCAAGGTGGGAAATCACCCCTCCACTTT. The encoded protein is CATSRAQGGKSPLHF. The full variable domain, with segments outside the CDR3 supplied by the reference TRBV15 and TRBJ1-6 proteins, appears as DAMVIQNPRYQVTQFGKPVTLSCSQTLNHNVMYWYQQKSSQAPKLLFHYYDKDFNNEADTPDNFQSRRPNTSFCFLDIRSPGLGDTAMYLCATSRAQGGKSPLHFGNGTRLTVT.